The 23 T cell receptor beta chains presented below share a single source sample, sequenced in a study of T-cell memory formation after mild COVID-19. From the 5' RACE reads, TCRdb called clonotypes with MiXCR, one entry per CDR3 protein. The sample has some 120,000 distinct CDR3 sequences, about 6% seen once. Sequenced sample: PBMCs or a T cell subset sorted from them (not recorded which). These receptors were taken from an adult woman who had mild COVID-19 (a few samples of this study predate the infection). Cell type and time point are not known.

In its sample, this clonotype was seen many times. The chain has TRBV6-5 and TRBJ2-6; D remains unclear. The V end lost 0 bases, the J end lost 3 bases, and 3 bases lay between the germline ends. CDR3 length: 14 amino acids. Germline CDR1 MNHEY, CDR2 SVGAGI. The CDR3 here is CASSYSGGANVLTF. The CDR3 coding sequence is TGTGCCAGCAGTTACTCGGGTGGGGCCAACGTCCTGACTTTC.

This clonotype appeared a few times. J is TRBJ2-1 and V is TRBV6-5; maybe TRBD2 (6 bases). The CDR3 length is 15 residues. V dropped 6 bases and J dropped 0 bases, with 12 bases sitting between them. CDR1 is MNHEY, CDR2 SVGAGI, per germline. CDR3 amino acids: CASRVGSFSYNEQFF. The CDR3 region has the DNA TGTGCCAGCAGGGTCGGGAGCTTCTCCTACAATGAGCAGTTCTTC.

The chain combines TRBV11-1 with TRBJ1-1; D remains unclear. Trimming cost V 2 bases and J 4 bases, with 8 bases left between them. The CDR3 contains 13 residues. Germline loops: CDR1 SGHAT, CDR2 FQDESV (reference sequence). The CDR3 bases are TGTGCCAGCAGCTTACGGTCGGGCACTGAAGCTTTCTTT. Protein: CASSLRSGTEAFF.

The rearrangement links TRBV7-9 to TRBJ1-2; a possible D gene is TRBD1 (5 bases). The germline gives CDR1 SEHNR, CDR2 FQNEAQ (reference sequence). This CDR3 region has 16 residues. Trimming took 4 bases from V and 3 from J, leaving 18 bases between them. CDR3 loop: CASSSNSGTAHYGYTF. The CDR3 DNA is TGTGCCAGCAGCTCTAACAGCGGGACGGCGCACTATGGCTACACCTTC.

This clonotype was counted many times. This sequence joins TRBV20-1 and TRBJ2-1; a possible D gene is TRBD2 (6 bases). The germline V and J ends were trimmed by 6 bases and 4 bases, with 10 bases remaining between them. Germline V gene sequence: CDR1 DFQATT, CDR2 SNEGSKA (reference sequence). The CDR3 has 12 residues. The CDR3: CSAGTDYNEQFF. The CDR3 bases are TGCAGTGCCGGGACTGATTACAATGAGCAGTTCTTC.

This clonotype showed up just a few times. The chain has TRBV7-6 and TRBJ1-5; D is uncertain. This CDR3 is built from 14 residues. Trimming took off 5 bases at V and 1 base at J, with 9 bases between the two ends. Germline CDR1 is SGHVS and CDR2 is FNYEAQ. The CDR3 DNA is TGTGCCAGCAGCCGGGTCCCAAGCAATCAGCCCCAGCATTTT. Translating gives CASSRVPSNQPQHF.

The V call is TRBV6-5, the J call TRBJ1-2; a weak D match, TRBD1 (5 bases). The V end was cut by 5 bases, the J end by 8 bases, with 18 bases between. Germline assignment: CDR1 MNHEY and CDR2 SVGAGI. This CDR3 region has 14 residues. Here the CDR3 reads CASSQPPGEGGYTF. CDR3 DNA sequence: TGTGCCAGCAGTCAACCCCCCGGGGAGGGGGGCTACACCTTC.

This clonotype has ten or more counts. This rearrangement joins TRBV4-1 to TRBJ2-5; D not resolved. The CDR3 totals 16 residues. The germline V and J ends were trimmed by 4 bases and 4 bases, with 19 bases remaining between them. From germline, CDR1 is MGHRA and CDR2 YSYEKL. The CDR3 reads CASSPETGPKRETQYF. For the CDR3, the DNA is TGCGCCAGCAGCCCGGAGACCGGGCCCAAACGAGAGACCCAGTACTTC.

In this sample, this clonotype turned up many times. The gene calls are TRBV7-6 and TRBJ2-3; 8 bases agree with TRBD2. Germline lookup yields CDR1 SGHVS and CDR2 FNYEAQ. The CDR3 is made up of 20 amino acids. J was trimmed by 2 bases and V by 4 bases; bases with no gene match: 20. CDR3 in DNA: TGTGCCAGCAGCTCAAACCCTTTGGGGGCCGCGGGAGGCTCCACAGATACGCAGTATTTT. Translation: CASSSNPLGAAGGSTDTQYF.

This clonotype was seen only a few times. The chain links TRBV30 to TRBJ2-3, with 10 positions matching TRBD2. The V and J ends lost 2 bases and 4 bases, in that order; junction bases with no gene match: 6. The CDR3 has 15 residues. CDR1 and CDR2 (germline): GTSNPN, SVGIG (reference sequence). Written as DNA, the CDR3 is TGTGCCTGGAGTAGGCTAGCGGGAGCCCCAGATACGCAGTATTTT. Amino acids: CAWSRLAGAPDTQYF.

The rearrangement links TRBV27 to TRBJ1-5; unclear D gene. The V and J ends lost 5 bases and 4 bases respectively, with 21 bases between them. The CDR3 is made up of 17 amino acids. In germline, CDR1 is MNHEY, CDR2 SMNVEV (reference sequence). The CDR3 region has the DNA TGTGCCAGCAGTCTCTTCTCCAGTGGGTCGGGGAATCAGCCCCAGCATTTT. Translated, it gives CASSLFSSGSGNQPQHF.

The V gene is TRBV24-1, the J gene TRBJ2-3; TRBD2 might be the D (7 bases). Germline V gene data show CDR1 as KGHDR and CDR2 as SFDVKD. The CDR3 totals 18 residues. V lost 4 bases and J 0 bases, leaving 19 bases between the germline ends. CDR3 region: CATSEGPGRGPSTDTQYF. The CDR3, as DNA: TGTGCCACCAGTGAGGGACCCGGGCGGGGGCCTAGCACAGATACGCAGTATTTT.

This clonotype was seen repeatedly, ten times or more. The chain is built from TRBV6-5 and TRBJ1-2; possible D gene TRBD1, 6 bases. The CDR3 has 12 residues. V was trimmed by 2 bases and J by 7 bases, leaving 8 bases between them. Germline CDR1 and CDR2: MNHEY and SVGAGI. CDR3 DNA sequence: TGTGCCAGCAGTTACGGGACATCTGGCTACACCTTC. This translates into CASSYGTSGYTF.

This clonotype appeared once. The chain couples TRBV5-1 to TRBJ1-3; D might be TRBD1 (6 bases). Looked up from germline, CDR1 is SGHRS and CDR2 is YFSETQ. There are 13 residues in the CDR3. V shed 4 bases and J shed 8 bases, with 13 bases lying between them. The CDR3: CASSGTGLDTIYF. CDR3 nucleotides: TGCGCCAGCAGCGGAACAGGGTTGGACACCATATATTTT.

This sequence joins TRBV29-1 and TRBJ2-1, with D tentatively TRBD2 (6 bases). Looked up from germline, CDR1 is SQVTM and CDR2 is ANQGSEA. V lost 3 bases and J 4 bases, leaving 16 bases between the germline ends. The CDR3 extends over 15 amino acids. CDR3 loop: CSVDGRNLLYNEQFF. The CDR3 coding sequence is TGCAGCGTTGATGGGAGGAACCTTCTTTACAATGAGCAGTTCTTC.

This clonotype has a handful of counts. This chain connects TRBV5-1 to TRBJ2-1; 10 bases fit TRBD2. The germline CDR1 and CDR2 sequences are SGHRS and YFSETQ. This CDR3 has 14 amino acids. V shed 4 bases, J shed 5 bases, and the junction held 3 bases outside the gene matches. CDR3 region: CASSPGLADNEQFF. DNA for the CDR3: TGCGCCAGCAGCCCCGGACTAGCGGACAATGAGCAGTTCTTC.

In its sample, this clonotype was seen a few times. In nucleotides, the CDR3 is TGTGCCCCTGGAGGAGAGCGGGAAAACAATGAGCAGTTCTTC. It yields the protein CAPGGERENNEQFF. The chain uses TRBV30 and TRBJ2-1, with 7 bases identical to TRBD2. The CDR3 extends over 14 amino acids. Germline CDR1 and CDR2: GTSNPN and SVGIG (reference sequence). V trimming: 8 bases; J trimming: 5 bases; junction bases outside the gene matches: 12.

This clonotype came up many times. The chain couples TRBV2 to TRBJ2-6; the D call may be TRBD1 or TRBD2 (5 bases each). The germline V gene has CDR1 SNHLY and CDR2 FYNNEI. The CDR3 extends over 16 amino acids. The ends were cut back, 7 bases at V and 4 bases at J, with 17 bases in the middle. The CDR3 loop is CASILSYGTGANVLTF. CDR3 in DNA: TGTGCCAGCATCTTGTCATACGGGACCGGGGCCAACGTCCTGACTTTC. The full variable domain, rest sourced from reference TRBV2 and TRBJ2-6, is EPEVTQTPSHQVTQMGQEVILRCVPISNHLYFYWYRQILGQKVEFLVSFYNNEISEKSEIFDDQFSVERPDGSNFTLKIRSTKLEDSAMYFCASILSYGTGANVLTFGAGSRLTVL.

This chain connects TRBV7-2 to TRBJ1-4; D not resolved. The CDR3 sequence is 14 residues long. Germline values: CDR1 SGHTA, CDR2 FQGNSA. With 1 base removed from V and 10 bases from J, the gap between germline ends came to 13 bases. As DNA, the CDR3 is TGTGCCAGCAGCTTAGGGAAGACCGGACCAAAACTGTTTTTT. The encoded protein is CASSLGKTGPKLFF.

This clonotype was observed a handful of times. V usage is TRBV7-2 and J usage is TRBJ1-2; D is possibly TRBD1 (6 bases). This CDR3 has 13 residues. V lost 4 bases and J 2 bases, leaving 8 bases between the germline ends. CDR1 SGHTA and CDR2 FQGNSA come from the germline V gene. In DNA, the CDR3 is TGTGCCAGCAGCTCCACAGGGAACTATGGCTACACCTTC. This translates into CASSSTGNYGYTF.

The rearrangement uses TRBV2 and TRBJ2-3; the match to TRBD1 covers 7 bases. CDR1 is SNHLY and CDR2 is FYNNEI in the germline V gene. There are 14 residues in the CDR3. V lost 6 bases, J lost 1 base, and 4 bases stayed unmatched. CDR3 nucleotides: TGTGCCAGCAGGCGACAGGGCGGCACAGATACGCAGTATTTT. Protein: CASRRQGGTDTQYF.

The chain links TRBV3-1 to TRBJ2-7; 11 nucleotides match TRBD1. Germline V gene sequence: CDR1 LGHDT, CDR2 YNNKEL (reference sequence). Unmatched junction bases numbered 4, after V lost 4 bases and J lost 2 bases. There are 15 residues in the CDR3. This CDR3 is CASSLGTGGTYEQYF. CDR3 DNA sequence: TGTGCCAGCAGCCTCGGGACAGGGGGGACCTACGAGCAGTACTTC.

This clonotype was seen repeatedly, ten times or more. The rearrangement uses TRBV5-5 and TRBJ2-3; D possibly corresponds to TRBD2 (7 bases). This CDR3 region has 17 residues. Germline values: CDR1 SGHKS, CDR2 YYEKEE (reference sequence). V lost 4 bases and J lost 1, with 19 bases in between. The CDR3 DNA sequence: TGTGCCAGCAGCCGGGGGCCTAGCGGATCCCGCACAGATACGCAGTATTTT. Protein product: CASSRGPSGSRTDTQYF.